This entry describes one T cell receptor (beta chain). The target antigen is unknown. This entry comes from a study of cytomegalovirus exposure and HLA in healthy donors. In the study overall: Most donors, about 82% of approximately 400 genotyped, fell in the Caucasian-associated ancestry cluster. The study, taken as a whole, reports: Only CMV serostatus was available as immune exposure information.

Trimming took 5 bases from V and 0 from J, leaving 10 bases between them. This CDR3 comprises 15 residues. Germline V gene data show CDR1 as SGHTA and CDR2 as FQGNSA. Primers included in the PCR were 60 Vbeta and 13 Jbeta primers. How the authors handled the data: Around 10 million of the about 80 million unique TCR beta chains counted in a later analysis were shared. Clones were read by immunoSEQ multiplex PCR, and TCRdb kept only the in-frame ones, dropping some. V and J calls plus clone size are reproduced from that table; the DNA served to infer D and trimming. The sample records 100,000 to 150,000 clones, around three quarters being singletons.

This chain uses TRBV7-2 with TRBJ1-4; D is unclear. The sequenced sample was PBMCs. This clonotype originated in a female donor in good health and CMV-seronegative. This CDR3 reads CASSRSSATNEKLFF. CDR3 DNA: TGTGCCAGCAGCCGGAGTTCCGCAACTAATGAAAAACTGTTTTTT.